This paragraph covers one T cell receptor beta chain sequence. TCRdb keeps only in-frame clones here, not all; method: immunoSEQ multiplex PCR. In the table there are around 280,000 clones, 90% of which are singletons. Germline loops: CDR1 MNHEY, CDR2 SMNVEV (reference sequence). The CDR3 is 13 amino acids. V dropped 2 bases and J dropped 4 bases, with 6 bases sitting between them. This entry comes from a study of blood T cell repertoires in COVID-19. Study-wide background: From the United States, Italy and Spain came samples of acute and convalescent COVID-19. PBMCs, B-cell-depleted T cells, or T cells were the source of the cDNA or gDNA that made up the material.

Everyone who took part was about 18 to 90 years old, and they came from 20 to 25 US areas. This clonotype originated in a woman between 18 and 29 years old with acute COVID-19. The gene calls are TRBV27 and TRBJ2-1; D not resolved. The sample taken for sequencing was PBMCs or T cells enriched from blood (not recorded which). The CDR3 reads CASSLVRYNEQFF. CDR3 DNA sequence: TGTGCCAGCAGTTTAGTCAGATACAATGAGCAGTTCTTC.